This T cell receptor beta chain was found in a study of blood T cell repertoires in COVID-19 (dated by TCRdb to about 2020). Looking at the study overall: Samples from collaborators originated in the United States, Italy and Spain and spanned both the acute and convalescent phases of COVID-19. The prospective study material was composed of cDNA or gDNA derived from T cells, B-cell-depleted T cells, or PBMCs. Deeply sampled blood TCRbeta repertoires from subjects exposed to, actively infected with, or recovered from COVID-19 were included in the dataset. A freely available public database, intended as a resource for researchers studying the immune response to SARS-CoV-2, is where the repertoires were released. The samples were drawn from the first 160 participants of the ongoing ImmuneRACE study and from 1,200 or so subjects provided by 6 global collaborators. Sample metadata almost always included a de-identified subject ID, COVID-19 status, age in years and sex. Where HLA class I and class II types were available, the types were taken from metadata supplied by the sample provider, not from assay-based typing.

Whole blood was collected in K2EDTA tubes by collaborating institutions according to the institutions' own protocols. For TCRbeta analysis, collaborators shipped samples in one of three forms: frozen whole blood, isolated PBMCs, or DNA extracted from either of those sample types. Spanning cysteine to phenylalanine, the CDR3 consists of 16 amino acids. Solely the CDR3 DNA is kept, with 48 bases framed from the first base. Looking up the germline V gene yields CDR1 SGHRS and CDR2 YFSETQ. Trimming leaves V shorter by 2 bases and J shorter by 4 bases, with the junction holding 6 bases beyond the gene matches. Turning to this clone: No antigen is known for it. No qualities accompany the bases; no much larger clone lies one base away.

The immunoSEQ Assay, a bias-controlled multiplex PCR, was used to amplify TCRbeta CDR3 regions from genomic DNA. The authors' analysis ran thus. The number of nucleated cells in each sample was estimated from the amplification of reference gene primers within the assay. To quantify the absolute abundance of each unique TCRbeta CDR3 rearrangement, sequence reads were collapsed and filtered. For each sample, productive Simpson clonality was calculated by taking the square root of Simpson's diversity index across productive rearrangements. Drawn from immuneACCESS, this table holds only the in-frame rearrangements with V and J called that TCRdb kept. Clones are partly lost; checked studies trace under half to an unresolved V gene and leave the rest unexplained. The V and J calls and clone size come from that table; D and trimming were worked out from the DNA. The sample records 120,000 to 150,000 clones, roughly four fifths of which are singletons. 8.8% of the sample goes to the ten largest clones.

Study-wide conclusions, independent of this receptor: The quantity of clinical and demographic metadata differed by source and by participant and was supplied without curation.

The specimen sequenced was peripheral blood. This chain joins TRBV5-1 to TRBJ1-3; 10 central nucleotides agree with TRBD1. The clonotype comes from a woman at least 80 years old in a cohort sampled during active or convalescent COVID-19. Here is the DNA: TGCGCCAGCAGCTTCCGACAGGGGGCGCGGGGAAACACCATATATTTT. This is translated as CASSFRQGARGNTIYF.